This TCR beta chain was found in a study of OX40 agonist ivuxolimab in advanced cancers. Sequencing was performed with immunoSEQ multiplex PCR; in TCRdb, only in-frame clones are kept and a portion is missing. The repertoire consists of some 60,000 clones, with approximately 94% occurring once and the leading ten covering less than 20%. Germline-derived CDR1 and CDR2 are SGDLS and YYNGEE. This CDR3 contains 14 residues. V lost 6 bases and J lost 7, with 19 bases in between. This receptor was identified in an adult with an advanced solid tumor such as melanoma, head and neck, liver or kidney cancer. This specimen consisted of CD4+ or CD8+ T cells sorted from blood, obtained in a trial of the OX40 agonist ivuxolimab. The rearrangement links TRBV9 to TRBJ1-2; D might be TRBD1 (5 bases). The CDR3 reads CASNPAGGISGYTF. Here the CDR3 DNA reads TGTGCCAGCAACCCGGCTGGGGGTATTTCTGGCTACACCTTC.